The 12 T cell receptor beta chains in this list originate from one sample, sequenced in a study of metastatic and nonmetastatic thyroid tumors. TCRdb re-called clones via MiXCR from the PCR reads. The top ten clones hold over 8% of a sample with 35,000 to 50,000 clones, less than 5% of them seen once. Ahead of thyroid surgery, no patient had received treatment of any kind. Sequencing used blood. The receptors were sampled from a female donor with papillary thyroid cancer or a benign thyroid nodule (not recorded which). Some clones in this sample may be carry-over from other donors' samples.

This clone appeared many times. The CDR3 DNA is TGCGCCAGCAGCTTGTCTAGCGGAGGCACAGATACGCAGTATTTT. Its protein product is CASSLSSGGTDTQYF. The chain recombines TRBV5-1 with TRBJ2-3; 7 nucleotides line up with TRBD2. V shed 1 base and J 1 base; nucleotides not matched to a gene: 3. Germline V gene data show CDR1 as SGHRS and CDR2 as YFSETQ. The CDR3 loop spans 15 amino acids.

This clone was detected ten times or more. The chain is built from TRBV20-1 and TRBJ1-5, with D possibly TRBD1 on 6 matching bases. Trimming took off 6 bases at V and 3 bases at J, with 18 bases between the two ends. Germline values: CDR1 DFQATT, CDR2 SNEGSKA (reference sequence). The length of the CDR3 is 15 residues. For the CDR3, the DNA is TGCAGTGCCCAGAGGGGGGGGACTAACAATCAGCCCCAGCATTTT. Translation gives CSAQRGGTNNQPQHF.

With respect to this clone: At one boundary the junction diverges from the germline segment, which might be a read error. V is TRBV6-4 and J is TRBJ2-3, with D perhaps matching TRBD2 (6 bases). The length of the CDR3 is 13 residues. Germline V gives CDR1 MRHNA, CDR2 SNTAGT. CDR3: CASIGGATDKQYF. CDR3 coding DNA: TGTGCCAGCATTGGAGGGGCCACAGATAAGCAGTATTTT.

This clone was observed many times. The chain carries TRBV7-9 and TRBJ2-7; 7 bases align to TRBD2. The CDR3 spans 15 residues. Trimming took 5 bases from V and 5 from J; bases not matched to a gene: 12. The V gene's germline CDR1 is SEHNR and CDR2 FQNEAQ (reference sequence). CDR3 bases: TGTGCCAGCAGCCCCCCGGGACTAATTGTAGACGAGCAGTACTTC. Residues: CASSPPGLIVDEQYF.

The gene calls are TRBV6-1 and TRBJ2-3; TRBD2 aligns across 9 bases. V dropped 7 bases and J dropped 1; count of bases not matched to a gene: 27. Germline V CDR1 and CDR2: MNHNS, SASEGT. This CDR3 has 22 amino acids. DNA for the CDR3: TGTGCCAGCACTCCAGTGACTAGCGGTAGGGCCTTCCGCCCTTTCGGCACAGATACGCAGTATTTT. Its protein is CASTPVTSGRAFRPFGTDTQYF.

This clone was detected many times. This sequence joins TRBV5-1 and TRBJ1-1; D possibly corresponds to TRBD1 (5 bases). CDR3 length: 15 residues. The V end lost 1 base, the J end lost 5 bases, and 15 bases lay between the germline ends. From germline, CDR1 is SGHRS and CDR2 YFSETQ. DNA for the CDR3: TGCGCCAGCAGCTTGAGTGGCGGGGGATGGACTGAAGCTTTCTTT. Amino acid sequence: CASSLSGGGWTEAFF.

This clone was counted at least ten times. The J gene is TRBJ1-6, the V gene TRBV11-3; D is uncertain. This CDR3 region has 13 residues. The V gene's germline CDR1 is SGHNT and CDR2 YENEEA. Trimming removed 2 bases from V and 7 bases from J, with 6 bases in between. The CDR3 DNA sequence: TGTGCCAGCAGCTTACAGCAAAATTCACCCCTCCACTTT. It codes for CASSLQQNSPLHF.

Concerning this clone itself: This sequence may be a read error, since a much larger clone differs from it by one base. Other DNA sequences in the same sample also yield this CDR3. The CDR3 coding sequence is TGTGCCAGCTCACCACAGGTAGGCAACTATGGCTACACCTTC. Protein: CASSPQVGNYGYTF. The V gene is TRBV18, the J gene TRBJ1-2, with no clear D. V was shortened by 1 base and J by 2 bases, with 8 bases between the two germline ends. CDR1 is KGHSH and CDR2 is LQKENI in the germline V gene. The CDR3 totals 14 residues.

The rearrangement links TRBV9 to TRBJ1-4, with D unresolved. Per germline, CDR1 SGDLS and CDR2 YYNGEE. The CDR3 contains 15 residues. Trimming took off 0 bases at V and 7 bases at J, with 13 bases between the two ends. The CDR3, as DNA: TGTGCCAGCAGCGTAGGAGGGAACCGGGTTGAAAAACTGTTTTTT. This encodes CASSVGGNRVEKLFF.

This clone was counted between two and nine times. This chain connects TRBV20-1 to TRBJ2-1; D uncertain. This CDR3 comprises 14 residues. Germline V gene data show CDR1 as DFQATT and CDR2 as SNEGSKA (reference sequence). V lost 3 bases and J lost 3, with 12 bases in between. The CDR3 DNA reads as TGCAGTGCTAGTAGCCCCACCGGCTACAATGAGCAGTTCTTC. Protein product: CSASSPTGYNEQFF.

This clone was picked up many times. In DNA form, the CDR3 reads TGTGCCAGCTCCGACATTTATAGCAATCAGCCCCAGCATTTT. Translated: CASSDIYSNQPQHF. The chain recombines TRBV2 with TRBJ1-5; unclear D gene. CDR1 SNHLY and CDR2 FYNNEI come from the germline V gene. V lost 8 bases and J 0 bases, leaving 11 bases between the germline ends. The CDR3 is 14 residues long.

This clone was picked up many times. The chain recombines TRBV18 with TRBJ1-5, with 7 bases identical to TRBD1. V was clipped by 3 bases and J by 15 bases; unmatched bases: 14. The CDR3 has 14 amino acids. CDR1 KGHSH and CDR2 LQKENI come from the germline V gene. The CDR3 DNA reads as TGTGCCAGCTCACCCGGACAGGCCAGTAGTATCTGGCATTTT. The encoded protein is CASSPGQASSIWHF.